A selection of T cell receptor beta chains follows, all from one sample in a study of T cell responses to AZD1222 COVID-19 vaccine. Clones were sequenced by immunoSEQ multiplex PCR, and TCRdb holds only the in-frame ones, with some missing. The data contain 100,000 to 130,000 clones, about 90% of them singletons. The starting material was peripheral blood, obtained on day 0 of AZD1222 vaccination. These TCRs come from an adult in good health. The CDR3 runs from the conserved cysteine through the conserved F or W. Fields, in order: D gene, V gene, CDR3 length, J gene, CDR3 protein, CDR3 DNA. D genes are given only for firm matches.

d_call: NA
v_call: TRBV4-3
cdr3_length: 13
j_call: TRBJ2-2
cdr3_aa: CASSQDGTGELFF
cdr3_nt: TGCGCCAGCAGCCAAGACGGCACCGGGGAGCTGTTTTTT

d_call: TRBD1
v_call: TRBV24-1
cdr3_length: 15
j_call: TRBJ1-5
cdr3_aa: CATSDGQGYNQPQHF
cdr3_nt: TGTGCCACCAGTGATGGACAGGGGTACAATCAGCCCCAGCATTTT

d_call: TRBD2
v_call: TRBV19
cdr3_length: 15
j_call: TRBJ2-5
cdr3_aa: CASSSGLAGGETQYF
cdr3_nt: TGTGCCAGTAGTTCCGGACTAGCGGGAGGGGAGACCCAGTACTTC

d_call: NA
v_call: TRBV9
cdr3_length: 16
j_call: TRBJ1-2
cdr3_aa: CASSAEMGLDLYGYTF
cdr3_nt: TGTGCCAGCAGCGCCGAGATGGGCCTAGACTTATATGGCTACACCTTC

d_call: NA
v_call: TRBV7-8
cdr3_length: 15
j_call: TRBJ1-2
cdr3_aa: CASSPYRGRNYGYTF
cdr3_nt: TGTGCCAGCAGCCCCTATCGAGGCCGTAACTATGGCTACACCTTC

d_call: NA
v_call: TRBV4-3
cdr3_length: 14
j_call: TRBJ1-4
cdr3_aa: CASSQVRAGEKLFF
cdr3_nt: TGCGCCAGCAGCCAAGTACGCGCTGGTGAAAAACTGTTTTTT

d_call: TRBD2
v_call: TRBV19
cdr3_length: 15
j_call: TRBJ2-5
cdr3_aa: CASNTAGGPEETQYF
cdr3_nt: TGTGCCAGTAACACAGCGGGAGGGCCGGAAGAGACCCAGTACTTC

d_call: NA
v_call: TRBV29-1
cdr3_length: 13
j_call: TRBJ2-2
cdr3_aa: CSVVRTDTGELFF
cdr3_nt: TGCAGCGTTGTTCGCACCGACACCGGGGAGCTGTTTTTT

d_call: NA
v_call: TRBV19
cdr3_length: 15
j_call: TRBJ2-6
cdr3_aa: CASRGLGSGANVLTF
cdr3_nt: TGTGCCAGTAGAGGGTTGGGCTCTGGGGCCAACGTCCTGACTTTC

d_call: NA
v_call: TRBV6-2/TRBV6-3
cdr3_length: 13
j_call: TRBJ1-1
cdr3_aa: CASSYTPSTEAFF
cdr3_nt: TGTGCCAGCAGTTATACCCCCAGCACTGAAGCTTTCTTT